This TCR beta chain was retrieved from a study of blood T cells in healthy people across ages. Study results and limitations: A roughly linear fall in TCR beta diversity per million T cells was seen with increasing age. When one million T cells were used, diversity estimates were thought to be underestimates.

Combining a sample-barcoded 5' primer with a J-beta primer mix, a second PCR ran for roughly 7 to 11 cycles. A template-switch adaptor containing 12 random nucleotides labeled each cDNA molecule. TCRdb independently ran MiXCR on the 5' RACE reads; one entry per CDR3 protein. The sample holds 1.5 million to 2 million distinct CDR3 sequences; 35% to 50% are singletons and the top ten take 23%. The CDR3 has 15 amino acids. From germline, CDR1 is SEHNR and CDR2 FQNEAQ (reference sequence). The V segment lost 5 bases and the J segment 4 bases; nucleotides outside the gene matches: 10. Donors each provided approximately 9.6 milliliters of peripheral blood. This clonotype was seen only a few times. The antigen is undetermined.

This clonotype originated in a human donor in good health. The V gene is TRBV7-9, the J gene TRBJ1-2; 7 positions agree with TRBD1. Sequencing was done on a sample of blood. This CDR3 reads CASSPKGGVAYGYTF. DNA for the CDR3: TGTGCCAGCAGCCCTAAAGGGGGCGTGGCCTATGGCTACACCTTC.